In its sample, the clone carrying this T cell receptor beta chain was seen once. The antigen is unknown. These data belong to a study of memory CD4+ T cells and cytomegalovirus serostatus. Study-wide results and caveats: 67 of 164 known CMV-associated TCRbeta sequences appeared in CD4+ memory.

The sort gate was single viable CD3+CD4+CD8-CD45RO+ cells for memory CD4+ T cells. Serostatus was set by detecting CMV pp150, pp28, p38, p52 IgG. Study processing details: Out-of-frame sequences were removed, leaving around 2.2 million distinct TCRbeta sequences. Profiling relied on immunoSEQ multiplex PCR, and the TCRdb table lists in-frame clones only, not all of them. The V and J calls and clone size were taken over from that table, and D and trimming were inferred from the DNA. The table shows some 59,000 clones, with about 81% occurring only once. Germline loops: CDR1 SGHTA, CDR2 FQGTGA. V lost 5 bases and J lost 4; bases outside the gene matches: 13. The CDR3 is 16 amino acids.

Sample: memory CD4+ T cells from blood. The J gene is TRBJ1-2, the V gene TRBV7-3; TRBD1 agrees at 7 bases. The source is an adult in good health and CMV-seronegative. Here the CDR3 DNA reads TGTGCCAGCAGCCCTATGGGTGGGGACAGCGCCTATGGCTACACCTTC. Protein sequence: CASSPMGGDSAYGYTF.